Below, 17 T cell receptor beta chains from the same sample are listed, as sequenced in a study of blood T cell repertoires in COVID-19. Method: immunoSEQ multiplex PCR; TCRdb's copy keeps in-frame clones and lacks some. The sample carries roughly 200,000 clones, around 84% recorded once. The sample consisted of peripheral blood. The receptors come from a middle-aged man with active or convalescent COVID-19.

The chain uses TRBV28 and TRBJ1-3, with 9 bases matching TRBD1. Unmatched junction bases numbered 9, after V lost 7 bases and J lost 8 bases. Germline CDR1 MDHEN, CDR2 SYDVKM. The length of the CDR3 is 14 residues. Here the CDR3 reads CASTLTGGIDTIYF. CDR3 nucleotides: TGTGCCAGCACCCTGACAGGGGGTATTGACACCATATATTTT. Full variable domain (missing parts from reference TRBV28 and TRBJ1-3): DVKVTQSSRYLVKRTGEKVFLECVQDMDHENMFWYRQDPGLGLRLIYFSYDVKMKEKGDIPEGYSVSREKKERFSLILESASTNQTSMYLCASTLTGGIDTIYFGEGSWLTVV.

This clone was detected a few times. The chain combines TRBV5-6 with TRBJ1-5, with D perhaps TRBD1 (5 bases). V was shortened by 0 bases and J by 7 bases, with 14 bases between the two germline ends. The length of the CDR3 is 15 residues. Germline assignment: CDR1 SGHDT and CDR2 YYEEEE. The CDR3, as DNA: TGTGCCAGCAGCTTGGATCAGGGCTGGGCACAGCCCCAGCATTTT. Translation: CASSLDQGWAQPQHF.

This sequence joins TRBV15 and TRBJ2-5; TRBD2 matches at 10 bases. This CDR3 is 17 amino acids long. Germline CDR1 and CDR2: LNHNV and YYDKDF (reference sequence). With V trimmed by 0 bases and J by 4 bases, 8 bases remained unmatched. The CDR3 here is CATSRDQVSGGLETQYF. The CDR3 DNA reads as TGTGCCACCAGCAGAGATCAAGTTAGCGGGGGGTTAGAGACCCAGTACTTC.

The chain recombines TRBV30 with TRBJ2-5; D gene ambiguous. CDR1 is GTSNPN, CDR2 SVGIG, per germline (reference sequence). V was trimmed by 1 base and J by 5 bases, leaving 11 bases between them. The CDR3 consists of 13 residues. CDR3 amino acids: CAWSEWSAETQYF. DNA for the CDR3: TGTGCCTGGAGTGAATGGAGTGCGGAGACCCAGTACTTC.

In its sample, this clone was seen once. This chain joins TRBV19 and TRBJ1-6, with 9 bases lining up with TRBD1. The CDR3 length is 15 residues. Per germline, CDR1 LNHDA and CDR2 SQIVND (reference sequence). The V gene end was trimmed by 4 bases and the J gene end by 6 bases; junction bases not matched to a gene: 4. As DNA, the CDR3 is TGTGCCAGTAGTACCACAGGGGGCGGTAATTCACCCCTCCACTTT. Translated: CASSTTGGGNSPLHF.

The V and J genes are TRBV7-2 and TRBJ2-7; D perhaps matches TRBD1 (6 bases). Germline CDR1 SGHTA, CDR2 FQGNSA. Trimming pared 5 bases from V and 3 bases from J, leaving 14 bases between. The CDR3 is made up of 14 amino acids. CDR3 nucleotide sequence: TGTGCCAGCAGCACGCGACAGGCGATCTACGAGCAGTACTTC. Its protein product is CASSTRQAIYEQYF.

The chain has TRBV7-8 and TRBJ2-7; 8 bases map to TRBD1. The CDR3 length is 11 residues. V lost 5 bases, J lost 10 bases, and 4 bases stayed unmatched. The germline CDR1 and CDR2 sequences are SGHVS and FQNEAQ. Here the CDR3 reads CASSGGQGQYF. The CDR3 bases are TGTGCCAGCAGCGGCGGACAGGGACAGTACTTC.

This clone was seen once. The chain joins TRBV30 to TRBJ1-2; 7 nucleotides agree with TRBD1. Germline lookup yields CDR1 GTSNPN and CDR2 SVGIG (reference sequence). The CDR3 consists of 13 residues. V gave up 1 base and J gave up 7 bases; unmatched junction bases: 6. This CDR3 is CAWSGGQYGGYTF. The CDR3 nucleotides are TGTGCCTGGAGTGGGGGACAGTATGGTGGCTACACCTTC.

In its sample, this clone was seen once. This chain links TRBV3-1 (or the pseudogene TRBV3-2) with TRBJ2-2; 8 nucleotides match TRBD2. J was trimmed by 1 base and V by 6 bases; bases with no gene match: 10. This CDR3 region has 17 residues. In germline, CDR1 is LGHDT, CDR2 YNNKEL (reference sequence). The CDR3 bases are TGTGCCAGCAGGGGGTCTAGCGGGCTTATGAACACCGGGGAGCTGTTTTTT. Its protein is CASRGSSGLMNTGELFF.

V usage is TRBV5-1 and J usage is TRBJ1-1, with TRBD1 matching 7 bases. The V segment lost 4 bases and the J segment 0 bases; nucleotides outside the gene matches: 6. The CDR3 is 15 residues long. Looked up from germline, CDR1 is SGHRS and CDR2 is YFSETQ. Here the CDR3 reads CASSEQTGVNTEAFF. For the CDR3, the DNA is TGCGCCAGCAGCGAACAAACAGGGGTGAACACTGAAGCTTTCTTT.

This clone occurred once. The chain links TRBV9 to TRBJ2-3; 8 bases are a match to TRBD2. The J segment lost 4 bases and the V segment lost 7 bases, leaving 11 bases of the junction unmatched. From germline, CDR1 is SGDLS and CDR2 YYNGEE. The CDR3 is 15 residues long. The CDR3, as DNA: TGTGCCAGCGGCCTTGGCAGGACTAGCCCAGATACGCAGTATTTT. Encoded protein: CASGLGRTSPDTQYF.

A few counts support this clone. This rearrangement joins TRBV19 to TRBJ1-2; 10 bases agree with TRBD1. V shed 6 bases, J shed 3 bases, and the junction held 1 base outside the gene matches. CDR3 length: 13 residues. Germline assignment: CDR1 LNHDA and CDR2 SQIVND (reference sequence). The CDR3 loop reads CASRDRGDYGYTF. In DNA form, the CDR3 reads TGTGCCAGTAGGGACAGGGGGGACTATGGCTACACCTTC.

This rearrangement joins TRBV12-3 or TRBV12-4 to TRBJ1-5; TRBD1 is a possible D gene (5 bases). Trimming left V 5 bases short and J 3 bases short, with 8 bases between. The CDR3 has 13 residues. The CDR3 sequence is CASSRQNNQPQHF. DNA for the CDR3: TGTGCCAGCAGTCGACAGAACAATCAGCCCCAGCATTTT.

The rearrangement links TRBV7-8 to TRBJ2-7; D is uncertain. This CDR3 comprises 15 residues. Germline loops: CDR1 SGHVS, CDR2 FQNEAQ. With 0 bases removed from V and 3 bases from J, the gap between germline ends came to 12 bases. The CDR3 protein is CASSLALGGLYEQYF. CDR3 nucleotide sequence: TGTGCCAGCAGCTTAGCTCTTGGCGGCCTCTACGAGCAGTACTTC.

The rearrangement links TRBV10-3 to TRBJ2-1, with D tentatively TRBD1 (5 bases). Trimming cost V 5 bases and J 9 bases, with 14 bases left between them. The CDR3 covers 13 residues. Germline V lookup: CDR1 ENHRY, CDR2 SYGVKD. Written as DNA, the CDR3 is TGTGCCATCAGTAGTGGGGCGGAGAGTGAGCAGTTCTTC. Translating it yields CAISSGAESEQFF.

J is TRBJ2-3 and V is TRBV10-2; a possible D gene is TRBD2 (5 bases). Trimming removed 8 bases from V and 6 bases from J, with 18 bases in between. CDR3 length: 14 residues. CDR1 is WSHSY and CDR2 is SAAADI in the germline V gene. The CDR3 region has the DNA TGCGCCAGCCGGGAACATCATAGGCCGGATACGCAGTATTTT. Amino acid sequence: CASREHHRPDTQYF.

The chain links TRBV28 to TRBJ1-4; possibly TRBD1 for D (5 bases). The CDR3 has 13 amino acids. Per the germline V gene, CDR1 is MDHEN and CDR2 is SYDVKM. The V and J ends lost 2 bases and 7 bases respectively, with 8 bases between them. The CDR3 loop reads CASSLRGTEKLFF. CDR3 nucleotides: TGTGCCAGCAGTTTACGCGGGACTGAAAAACTGTTTTTT.